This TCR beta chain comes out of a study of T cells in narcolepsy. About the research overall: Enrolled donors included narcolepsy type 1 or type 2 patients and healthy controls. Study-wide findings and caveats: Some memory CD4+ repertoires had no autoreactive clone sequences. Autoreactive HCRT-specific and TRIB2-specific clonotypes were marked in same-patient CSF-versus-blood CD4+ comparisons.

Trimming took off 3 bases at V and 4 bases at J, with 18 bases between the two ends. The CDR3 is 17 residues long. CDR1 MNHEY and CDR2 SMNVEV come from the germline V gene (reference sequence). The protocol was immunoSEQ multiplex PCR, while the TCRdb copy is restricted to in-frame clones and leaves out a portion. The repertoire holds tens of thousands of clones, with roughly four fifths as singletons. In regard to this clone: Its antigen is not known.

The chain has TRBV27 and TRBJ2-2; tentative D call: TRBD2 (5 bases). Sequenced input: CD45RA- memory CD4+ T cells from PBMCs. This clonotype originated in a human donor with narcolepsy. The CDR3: CASSFFGVAGFTGELFF. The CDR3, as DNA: TGTGCCAGCAGTTTCTTCGGGGTCGCCGGGTTCACCGGGGAGCTGTTTTTT.